The 25 T cell receptor beta chains presented below share a single source sample, sequenced in a study of vaccination effects on CD4 cells after COVID-19. No cognate antigen is known for these TCRs. With the ViraFEST assay, the study expanded antigen-specific CD4+ T cells using viral peptide pools, then sequenced them. Culturing for more than eight days preceded CD4+ T cell isolation. None of the vaccinated had previously contracted SARS-CoV-2, and their nucleocapsid antibodies tested negative. The assay was immunoSEQ multiplex PCR, and TCRdb's table has in-frame clones only and misses some. Among 20,000 to 25,000 clones, around 68% were seen once, and the ten largest hold 11%. The sequencing here drew on CD4+ T cells from PBMCs cultured with HCoV-NL63 spike peptides, taken before COVID-19 vaccination. Receptors were obtained from a human donor who received a COVID-19 vaccine.

This rearrangement joins TRBV30 to TRBJ2-7; D remains unclear. Trimming removed 0 bases at V and 6 bases at J, with 12 bases between. Germline CDR1 GTSNPN, CDR2 SVGIG (reference sequence). This CDR3 has 13 amino acids. CDR3 DNA sequence: TGTGCCTGGAGTGTAAACGTACCCGGCGAGCAGTACTTC. Its translation: CAWSVNVPGEQYF.

The chain recombines TRBV4-1 with TRBJ2-3, with 9 bases matching TRBD2. With V trimmed by 1 base and J by 4 bases, 12 bases remained unmatched. Germline CDR1 and CDR2: MGHRA and YSYEKL. This CDR3 has 18 residues. CDR3 in DNA: TGCGCCAGCAGCCAAGGCATTAGCGGGAGTTGGAGAGCAGATACGCAGTATTTT. Translated, it gives CASSQGISGSWRADTQYF.

The V gene is TRBV28, the J gene TRBJ2-1; 8 bases align to TRBD2. The V gene's germline CDR1 is MDHEN and CDR2 SYDVKM. Trimming removed 5 bases from V and 6 bases from J; junction bases left unmatched: 12. CDR3 size: 16 residues. The CDR3 region is CASSPTSVGLGNEQFF. CDR3 sequence (DNA): TGTGCCAGCAGTCCGACTAGCGTCGGTCTTGGCAATGAGCAGTTCTTC. The complete variable domain, with remaining parts taken from reference TRBV28 and TRBJ2-1, reads DVKVTQSSRYLVKRTGEKVFLECVQDMDHENMFWYRQDPGLGLRLIYFSYDVKMKEKGDIPEGYSVSREKKERFSLILESASTNQTSMYLCASSPTSVGLGNEQFFGPGTRLTVL.

V usage is TRBV14 and J usage is TRBJ2-5, with D perhaps matching TRBD2 (5 bases). V shed 3 bases and J shed 4 bases, with 15 bases lying between them. Germline values: CDR1 SGHDN, CDR2 FVKESK. The CDR3 totals 15 residues. This CDR3 is CASSHRGQIPETQYF. Written as DNA, the CDR3 is TGTGCCAGCAGCCATCGCGGGCAAATCCCAGAGACCCAGTACTTC.

The chain carries TRBV20-1 and TRBJ2-7; D not certain. Germline values: CDR1 DFQATT, CDR2 SNEGSKA (reference sequence). Deletions cut 6 bases from V and 2 bases from J, with 8 bases between. The CDR3 runs to 11 residues. Here the CDR3 DNA reads TGCAGTGCGTTCCGACCCTACGAGCAGTACTTC. As protein: CSAFRPYEQYF.

The V and J genes are TRBV5-1 and TRBJ1-2; D unclear. This CDR3 has 15 residues. Germline V gives CDR1 SGHRS, CDR2 YFSETQ. V was pared by 3 bases and J by 5 bases, with 17 bases between. The CDR3 sequence is CASSSTGTMAYGYTF. The CDR3 region has the DNA TGCGCCAGCAGCTCCACGGGTACTATGGCTTATGGCTACACCTTC. Using reference TRBV5-1 and TRBJ1-2 for the parts outside the CDR3, the full variable domain is KAGVTQTPRYLIKTRGQQVTLSCSPISGHRSVSWYQQTPGQGLQFLFEYFSETQRNKGNFPGRFSGRQFSNSRSEMNVSTLELGDSALYLCASSSTGTMAYGYTFGSGTRLTVV.

V gene TRBV9 combines with J gene TRBJ2-1, with 7 bases identical to TRBD1. The CDR3 length is 16 residues. V gave up 3 bases and J gave up 6 bases; unmatched junction bases: 12. Looked up from germline, CDR1 is SGDLS and CDR2 is YYNGEE. CDR3 nucleotides: TGTGCCAGCAGCGGCGGACCGGGACAGTTAGGCAATGAGCAGTTCTTC. Its translation is CASSGGPGQLGNEQFF.

The chain combines TRBV12-3 or TRBV12-4 with TRBJ1-5; D call uncertain. This CDR3 region has 13 residues. The V gene lost 3 bases and the J gene lost 8 bases, with 11 bases spanning the gap. The CDR3 is CASSLSTVEPQHF. In nucleotides, the CDR3 is TGTGCCAGCAGTTTGTCCACAGTGGAGCCCCAGCATTTT.

The chain is built from TRBV9 and TRBJ2-1; D remains unclear. This CDR3 is 14 amino acids long. Between the trimmed V and J ends, which lost 2 bases and 2 bases, there was a span of 8 bases. Per germline, CDR1 SGDLS and CDR2 YYNGEE. In DNA form, the CDR3 reads TGTGCCAGCAGCGTTTGGGGTCCCTACAATGAGCAGTTCTTC. Protein sequence: CASSVWGPYNEQFF.

This chain joins TRBV2 and TRBJ1-2; no reliable D call. V was clipped by 0 bases and J by 4 bases, with 12 bases between them. The germline CDR1 and CDR2 sequences are SNHLY and FYNNEI. This CDR3 region has 15 residues. This CDR3 is CASSEAYTDPYGYTF. CDR3 coding DNA: TGTGCCAGCAGTGAAGCGTATACAGATCCCTATGGCTACACCTTC.

The chain employs TRBV19 and TRBJ1-5; D uncertain. Trimming cost V 5 bases and J 5 bases, with 7 bases left between them. The CDR3 has 12 amino acids. The germline V gene has CDR1 LNHDA and CDR2 SQIVND (reference sequence). The CDR3 loop is CASSQTYQPQHF. The CDR3 bases are TGTGCCAGTAGTCAGACTTATCAGCCCCAGCATTTT.

This clone was recorded a few times. The V call is TRBV5-1, the J call TRBJ2-2; 13 nucleotides align to TRBD2. Germline V gene lookup returns CDR1 SGHRS and CDR2 YFSETQ. The CDR3 totals 15 residues. V lost 6 bases and J lost 6; bases outside the gene matches: 5. CDR3 sequence (DNA): TGCGCCAGCATGACTAGCGGGGGGACGGCCGGGGAGCTGTTTTTT. This sequence encodes CASMTSGGTAGELFF.

The chain carries TRBV25-1 and TRBJ1-2; 8 bases match TRBD1. CDR1 and CDR2 (germline): MGHDK, SYGVNS. The CDR3 length is 13 residues. The V gene end was trimmed by 6 bases and the J gene end by 8 bases; junction bases not matched to a gene: 8. The CDR3 DNA sequence: TGTGCCAGCAGCGACAGGGGAGTTGAAGGCTACACCTTC. Its translation is CASSDRGVEGYTF.

This chain uses TRBV7-9 with TRBJ2-3; D assignment may be TRBD1 or TRBD2 (5 bases each). The CDR3 is made up of 17 amino acids. Per germline, CDR1 SEHNR and CDR2 FQNEAQ (reference sequence). Trimming shortened V by 4 bases and J by 3 bases, and 20 bases separated the two germline ends. CDR3 region: CASSSPLGREMTDTQYF. DNA of the CDR3: TGTGCCAGCAGCTCCCCCCTCGGCAGGGAGATGACAGATACGCAGTATTTT.

The rearrangement uses TRBV20-1 and TRBJ2-3, with 8 bases identical to TRBD2. The CDR3 consists of 14 residues. Germline trimming cut 6 bases from V and 6 bases from J; bases unmatched to any gene: 11. Germline V gene data show CDR1 as DFQATT and CDR2 as SNEGSKA (reference sequence). This CDR3 is CSASTPGGSDTQYF. The CDR3 region has the DNA TGCAGTGCCAGTACTCCGGGAGGGTCGGATACGCAGTATTTT.

This chain joins TRBV2 and TRBJ1-3; tentative D call: TRBD1 (5 bases). V gave up 1 base and J gave up 0 bases, with 13 bases separating them. The CDR3 spans 17 residues. The V gene's germline CDR1 is SNHLY and CDR2 FYNNEI. The CDR3 DNA is TGTGCCAGCAGTGAAGAGTTGGCAGGGACCTCTGGAAACACCATATATTTT. It specifies CASSEELAGTSGNTIYF.

The chain recombines TRBV12-3 or TRBV12-4 with TRBJ2-7; D gene ambiguous. The CDR3 covers 11 residues. Trimming removed 6 bases from V and 0 bases from J, with 3 bases in between. The CDR3 is CASSPSYEQYF. For the CDR3, the DNA is TGTGCCAGCAGCCCCTCCTACGAGCAGTACTTC.

This chain uses TRBV27 with TRBJ2-7; TRBD1 matches at 10 bases. This CDR3 comprises 15 residues. Per germline, CDR1 MNHEY and CDR2 SMNVEV (reference sequence). The trim removed 2 bases at V and 3 bases at J, leaving 4 bases unmatched. The CDR3 reads CASSLSDRGHYEQYF. The DNA for the CDR3 is TGTGCCAGCAGTTTAAGCGACAGGGGGCACTACGAGCAGTACTTC.

The chain carries TRBV3-1 (or the pseudogene TRBV3-2) and TRBJ2-5; no clear D. Germline V gene data show CDR1 as LGHDT and CDR2 as YNNKEL (reference sequence). Trimming removed 1 base from V and 5 bases from J, with 2 bases in between. The length of the CDR3 is 11 residues. CDR3 in amino acids: CASSQAETQYF. The CDR3 DNA follows: TGTGCCAGCAGCCAAGCTGAGACCCAGTACTTC.

The rearrangement uses TRBV29-1 and TRBJ1-3, with no clear D. The germline gives CDR1 SQVTM, CDR2 ANQGSEA. V shed 4 bases and J shed 4 bases, with 14 bases lying between them. The CDR3 has 14 amino acids. The CDR3 reads CSVAPQGRGNTIYF. The CDR3 bases are TGCAGCGTTGCCCCTCAAGGGAGAGGAAACACCATATATTTT.

J is TRBJ1-2 and V is TRBV6-1, with D unclear. Germline loops: CDR1 MNHNS, CDR2 SASEGT. CDR3 length: 12 residues. V gave up 3 bases and J gave up 0 bases, with 2 bases separating them. CDR3: CASSESNYGYTF. CDR3 bases: TGTGCCAGCAGTGAGTCTAACTATGGCTACACCTTC.

This clone has only a few counts. The rearrangement links TRBV2 to TRBJ2-7; D call uncertain. The CDR3 consists of 14 residues. The germline V gene has CDR1 SNHLY and CDR2 FYNNEI. Between the trimmed V and J ends, which lost 8 bases and 2 bases, there was a span of 16 bases. CDR3: CASQWSGQTYEQYF. The CDR3 nucleotides are TGTGCCAGCCAGTGGTCAGGTCAAACCTACGAGCAGTACTTC.

The chain uses TRBV6-2 or TRBV6-3 and TRBJ2-1, with 16 positions matching TRBD2. Unmatched junction bases numbered 4, after V lost 7 bases and J lost 7 bases. The CDR3 spans 15 residues. Germline V gene sequence: CDR1 MNHEY, CDR2 SVGEGT. CDR3 protein: CASNPGLAGGNEQFF. CDR3 nucleotide sequence: TGTGCCAGCAACCCGGGACTAGCGGGAGGGAATGAGCAGTTCTTC.

V is TRBV5-8 and J is TRBJ2-5, with D unclear. Looked up from germline, CDR1 is SGHTS and CDR2 is YDEGEE. This CDR3 has 13 amino acids. V was trimmed by 4 bases and J by 5 bases, leaving 12 bases between them. The CDR3 spells CASSRSVAETQYF. The CDR3 region has the DNA TGTGCCAGCAGCCGCAGTGTTGCGGAGACCCAGTACTTC.

The chain uses TRBV13 and TRBJ2-1; D may be TRBD1 or TRBD2 (5 bases each). The CDR3 extends over 16 amino acids. The V and J ends lost 7 bases and 1 base respectively, with 17 bases between them. Per germline, CDR1 PRHDT and CDR2 FYEKMQ (reference sequence). The CDR3 here is CASNQPGRTSYNEQFF. CDR3 DNA sequence: TGTGCCAGCAACCAGCCGGGACGGACGTCCTACAATGAGCAGTTCTTC.